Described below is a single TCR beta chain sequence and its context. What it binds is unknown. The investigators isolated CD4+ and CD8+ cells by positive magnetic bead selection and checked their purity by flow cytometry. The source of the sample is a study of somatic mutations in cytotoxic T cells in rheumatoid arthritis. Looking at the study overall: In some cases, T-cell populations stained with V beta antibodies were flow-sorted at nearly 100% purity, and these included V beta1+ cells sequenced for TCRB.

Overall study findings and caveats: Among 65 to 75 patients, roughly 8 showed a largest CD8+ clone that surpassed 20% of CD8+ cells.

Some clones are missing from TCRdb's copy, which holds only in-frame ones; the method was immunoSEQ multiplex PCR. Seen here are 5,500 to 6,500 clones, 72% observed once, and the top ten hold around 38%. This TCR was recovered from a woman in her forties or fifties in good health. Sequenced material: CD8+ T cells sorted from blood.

The CDR3 DNA is TGTGCCAGCAGCGCTCCGACTAGCGGCGCCCCTGGGGCCAACGTCCTGACTTTC. Protein sequence: CASSAPTSGAPGANVLTF. The chain couples TRBV9 to TRBJ2-6; 9 bases fit TRBD2. V lost 3 bases to trimming and J lost 2 bases; unmatched junction nucleotides: 9. Germline V gene data show CDR1 as SGDLS and CDR2 as YYNGEE. The CDR3 loop spans 18 amino acids.